This entry features one T cell receptor beta chain sequence. Trimming cost V 7 bases and J 2 bases, with 12 bases left between them. This CDR3 spans 13 amino acids. CDR1 is MGHDK and CDR2 is SYGVNS in the germline V gene. The table came from immunoSEQ multiplex PCR; TCRdb's copy has only in-frame clones and leaves some out. The repertoire holds around 200,000 clones, with 80% to 85% as singletons. The record originates from a study of blood T cell repertoires in COVID-19. The chain uses TRBV25-1 and TRBJ2-7; D unclear. The sequenced material came from peripheral blood. This TCR was sampled from a human donor with acute or convalescent COVID-19. The donor label of this sample is uncertain. DNA for the CDR3: TGTGCCAGCACCTCAGGTGTGACCTACGAGCAGTACTTC. It specifies CASTSGVTYEQYF.